Shown below are 6 T cell receptor beta chains from a single sample sequenced in a study of T-cell memory formation after mild COVID-19. MiXCR was run by TCRdb on the 5' RACE reads, yielding one entry per CDR3 protein. The sample consists of about 140,000 distinct CDR3 sequences, 14% of them appearing once. Sequencing was carried out using PBMCs or a T cell subset sorted from them (not recorded which). Receptor source: an adult woman who had mild COVID-19 (a few samples of this study predate the infection). Cell type and time point are not known.

This clonotype came up a few times. This sequence joins TRBV7-7 and TRBJ2-5; no clear D gene. The CDR3 is 14 residues long. The germline V gene encodes CDR1 SSHAT and CDR2 FNYEAQ (reference sequence). V was shortened by 5 bases and J by 2 bases, with 12 bases between the two germline ends. CDR3 in DNA: TGTGCCAGCAGCGCGCCCGGGTATCAAGAGACCCAGTACTTC. Protein sequence: CASSAPGYQETQYF.

This clonotype has more than one count but fewer than ten. The V and J genes are TRBV4-3 and TRBJ2-7; 7 bases map to TRBD2. This CDR3 has 19 amino acids. Germline V gene lookup returns CDR1 LGHNA and CDR2 YSLEER. The V segment lost 1 base and the J segment 3 bases; nucleotides outside the gene matches: 18. The CDR3 nucleotides read TGCGCCAGCAGCCAAGGTGGTGACATGGTGGGAGGGATCCTCTACGAGCAGTACTTC. Translating it yields CASSQGGDMVGGILYEQYF.

The chain employs TRBV7-9 and TRBJ2-3, with TRBD2 matching over 8 bases. The ends lost 5 bases at V and 8 bases at J; junction bases unmatched: 15. This CDR3 is 16 amino acids long. From germline, CDR1 is SEHNR and CDR2 FQNEAQ (reference sequence). The CDR3 loop is CASSPLAGGHEVTQYF. CDR3 in DNA: TGTGCCAGCAGCCCCCTCGCGGGGGGACACGAAGTTACGCAGTATTTT.

The table lists this clonotype with many counts. The CDR3 sequence: CASSSDPSYNEQFF. CDR3 DNA sequence: TGTGCCAGCAGTTCGGATCCCTCCTACAATGAGCAGTTCTTC. The gene calls are TRBV6-2 or TRBV6-3 and TRBJ2-1; D is uncertain. The germline V gene has CDR1 MNHEY and CDR2 SVGEGT. Trimming shortened V by 4 bases and J by 0 bases, and 7 bases separated the two germline ends. This CDR3 is 14 amino acids long.

The chain carries TRBV7-9 and TRBJ2-7; 10 nucleotides line up with TRBD2. Germline V gene data show CDR1 as SEHNR and CDR2 as FQNEAQ (reference sequence). This CDR3 has 16 residues. The V gene end was trimmed by 5 bases and the J gene end by 3 bases; junction bases not matched to a gene: 10. For the CDR3, the DNA is TGTGCCAGCAGCCCGAGGGGGCTAGCGGGAGACTACGAGCAGTACTTC. Protein product: CASSPRGLAGDYEQYF.

Only a few counts were recorded for this clonotype. The chain combines TRBV6-2 or TRBV6-3 with TRBJ2-2; D may be TRBD1 (5 bases). Germline CDR1 is MNHEY and CDR2 is SVGEGT. Trimming took 10 bases from V and 0 from J, leaving 9 bases between them. The length of the CDR3 is 13 residues. CDR3 amino acids: CATDRANTGELFF. The CDR3 coding sequence is TGTGCCACCGACAGAGCGAACACCGGGGAGCTGTTTTTT.